These 8 T cell receptor beta chains came from one sample sequenced in a study of Graves' ophthalmopathy and Graves' hyperthyroidism. RNA transcripts were the template, and TCR beta CDR3 regions were amplified from them. Following a first-round RT-PCR that used HTBI primers, a second-round multiplex PCR was carried out. TCRdb processed the multiplex PCR reads anew with MiXCR; each CDR3 protein has one entry. The sample has more than 15,000 distinct CDR3 sequences, more than 45% seen once. The specimen sequenced was peripheral blood. The receptor set was obtained from a woman between 40 and 55 years old with stable Graves' hyperthyroidism.

The rearrangement uses TRBV6-4 and TRBJ1-6; no definite D call. This CDR3 contains 10 residues. Trimming stripped 8 bases from V and 11 bases from J, with 7 bases between. CDR1 MRHNA and CDR2 SNTAGT come from the germline V gene. The CDR3 is CASLDPPLHF. The CDR3, as DNA: TGTGCCAGCCTAGACCCACCCCTCCACTTT.

J is TRBJ2-7 and V is TRBV28, with 9 bases that match TRBD2. This CDR3 region has 17 residues. The V and J ends lost 2 bases and 1 base, in that order; junction bases with no gene match: 9. Looked up from germline, CDR1 is MDHEN and CDR2 is SYDVKM. CDR3 region: CASSLGRGGGSSYEQYF. For the CDR3, the DNA is TGTGCCAGCAGTTTAGGGCGGGGGGGCGGTTCGTCCTACGAGCAGTACTTC. Full variable domain (outside the CDR3, taken from reference TRBV28 and TRBJ2-7): DVKVTQSSRYLVKRTGEKVFLECVQDMDHENMFWYRQDPGLGLRLIYFSYDVKMKEKGDIPEGYSVSREKKERFSLILESASTNQTSMYLCASSLGRGGGSSYEQYFGPGTRLTVT.

The chain recombines TRBV6-6 with TRBJ2-7; TRBD1 matches at 7 bases. V trimming: 7 bases; J trimming: 2 bases; junction bases outside the gene matches: 5. Per the germline V gene, CDR1 is MNHNY and CDR2 is SVGAGI (reference sequence). CDR3 length: 13 amino acids. This CDR3 is CASNNRGTYEQYF. For the CDR3, the DNA is TGTGCCAGCAATAACAGGGGAACCTACGAGCAGTACTTC.

This clonotype was recorded a few times. The chain is built from TRBV7-9 and TRBJ1-2; weak D call: TRBD1 (5 bases). CDR1 is SEHNR, CDR2 FQNEAQ, per germline (reference sequence). The V and J ends lost 1 base and 4 bases respectively, with 10 bases between them. This CDR3 has 14 residues. The CDR3 nucleotides read TGTGCCAGCAGCTTAGGGGGGGTCACCTATGGCTACACCTTC. It translates to CASSLGGVTYGYTF.

This CDR3 reads CASSGALAVSVNEQFF. The CDR3 DNA sequence: TGTGCCAGCAGCGGGGCACTAGCGGTAAGCGTCAATGAGCAGTTCTTC. The rearrangement joins TRBV5-4 to TRBJ2-1; TRBD2 agrees at 8 bases. CDR1 and CDR2 (germline): SGHNT, YYREEE (reference sequence). The CDR3 contains 16 residues. Germline trimming cut 4 bases from V and 6 bases from J; bases unmatched to any gene: 12.

V is TRBV30 and J is TRBJ1-2; D not resolved. V was clipped by 0 bases and J by 8 bases, with 7 bases between them. Germline V gives CDR1 GTSNPN, CDR2 SVGIG (reference sequence). CDR3 length: 11 residues. This CDR3 reads CAWSVRMGYTF. The CDR3 bases are TGTGCCTGGAGTGTACGGATGGGCTACACCTTC.

In this sample, this clonotype turned up many times. The rearrangement links TRBV9 to TRBJ2-3; 7 nucleotides match TRBD1. The CDR3 contains 15 residues. Germline V lookup: CDR1 SGDLS, CDR2 YYNGEE. V lost 2 bases and J lost 2; bases outside the gene matches: 5. The CDR3 region is CASSVTGAPTDTQYF. The CDR3 DNA reads as TGTGCCAGCAGCGTTACAGGGGCCCCCACAGATACGCAGTATTTT.

The chain combines TRBV19 with TRBJ2-7; D call uncertain. The CDR3 totals 13 residues. Germline lookup yields CDR1 LNHDA and CDR2 SQIVND (reference sequence). V gave up 5 bases and J gave up 7 bases, with 15 bases separating them. CDR3 loop: CASSSSGPVEQYF. The CDR3 DNA reads TGTGCCAGTAGTTCTTCAGGACCCGTAGAGCAGTACTTC. The whole variable domain, remainder taken from reference TRBV19 and TRBJ2-7, is DGGITQSPKYLFRKEGQNVTLSCEQNLNHDAMYWYRQDPGQGLRLIYYSQIVNDFQKGDIAEGYSVSREKKESFPLTVTSAQKNPTAFYLCASSSSGPVEQYFGPGTRLTVT.